The TCR beta chain described here comes from a study of cytomegalovirus exposure and HLA in healthy donors. The PCR was carried out with 60 Vbeta primers and 13 Jbeta primers. Sequencing was performed with immunoSEQ multiplex PCR; in TCRdb, only in-frame clones are kept and a portion is missing. The sample contains about 140,000 clones, roughly three quarters of which appear only once. Study-wide points: Serostatus for CMV was the only available immune exposure information. Compared with the roughly 700-donor mean, an Asian-associated ancestry cluster reportedly had fewer N-insertions, according to a later analysis. Because they were indistinguishable, some V segments, including TRBV6-2 and TRBV6-3, were excluded. In a later analysis, compared with equally common non-associated chains, HLA-associated beta chains were more expanded.

To note about this clone: Its antigen is undetermined. An end of the junction differs from the germline gene, which may be a read error.

Germline V lookup: CDR1 MNHEY, CDR2 SMNVEV (reference sequence). The CDR3 is 17 amino acids. The TCR comes from a man in his 60s in good health and CMV-seronegative. Source material: PBMCs. The chain links TRBV27 to TRBJ2-1; a possible D gene is TRBD2 (6 bases). The CDR3 DNA follows: TGTGCCGGCAGCGGACTATTCCCCATCAACTCCTACAATGAGCAGTTCTTC. This translates into CAGSGLFPINSYNEQFF.